Each of the 14 T cell receptor beta chains below was sequenced from the same sample in a study of cytomegalovirus exposure and HLA in healthy donors. Primers: 60 Vbeta forward and 13 Jbeta reverse. Only in-frame clones appear in the TCRdb table, and some are missing; sequencing was by immunoSEQ multiplex PCR. Of 100,000 to 150,000 clones listed, roughly 80% are singletons. The sample consisted of PBMCs. Source of these receptors: a man aged 18 to 29 in good health and CMV-seropositive.

The rearrangement links TRBV19 to TRBJ2-4, with a weak D call TRBD1 (6 bases). With 0 bases removed from V and 0 bases from J, the gap between germline ends came to 12 bases. The CDR3 has 17 amino acids. Germline V gives CDR1 LNHDA, CDR2 SQIVND (reference sequence). Here the CDR3 reads CASSIDGQRVAKNIQYF. CDR3 in DNA: TGTGCCAGTAGTATAGACGGACAGAGAGTAGCCAAAAACATTCAGTACTTC.

This clone was seen only a few times. This sequence joins TRBV7-9 and TRBJ2-7; unclear D gene. The CDR3 covers 12 residues. With 8 bases removed from V and 2 bases from J, the gap between germline ends came to 10 bases. Germline-derived CDR1 and CDR2 are SEHNR and FQNEAQ (reference sequence). The CDR3 nucleotides read TGTGCCAGCGGCCAAGAAACCTACGAGCAGTACTTC. Translation: CASGQETYEQYF.

This chain connects TRBV28 to TRBJ2-5; 8 bases line up with TRBD1. Germline V gene lookup returns CDR1 MDHEN and CDR2 SYDVKM. The CDR3 spans 15 residues. Trimming at V came to 5 bases and at J to 3 bases, leaving 8 bases not matched to a gene. CDR3 nucleotides: TGTGCCAGCAGTACAGGGACAGGTAAAAAAGAGACCCAGTACTTC. The encoded protein is CASSTGTGKKETQYF.

The chain has TRBV27 and TRBJ1-1, with a weak D call TRBD1 (6 bases). The CDR3 totals 16 residues. Per germline, CDR1 MNHEY and CDR2 SMNVEV (reference sequence). V dropped 6 bases and J dropped 0 bases, with 17 bases sitting between them. DNA for the CDR3: TGTGCCAGCAGCGTAGAGGACAGCTCGATGAACACTGAAGCTTTCTTT. Translation: CASSVEDSSMNTEAFF.

V gene TRBV5-1 combines with J gene TRBJ1-1, with 8 bases that match TRBD1. This CDR3 contains 14 residues. The trim removed 4 bases at V and 1 base at J, leaving 3 bases unmatched. Germline-derived CDR1 and CDR2 are SGHRS and YFSETQ. The CDR3 sequence: CASSRTGTNTEAFF. CDR3 DNA: TGCGCCAGCAGCAGGACAGGGACGAACACTGAAGCTTTCTTT. Variable domain in full (rest from reference TRBV5-1 and TRBJ1-1): KAGVTQTPRYLIKTRGQQVTLSCSPISGHRSVSWYQQTPGQGLQFLFEYFSETQRNKGNFPGRFSGRQFSNSRSEMNVSTLELGDSALYLCASSRTGTNTEAFFGQGTRLTVV.

With respect to this clone: Its ends do not fully match the called genes, so a read error is possible. The chain links TRBV7-3 to TRBJ2-3, with 7 bases that match TRBD2. Germline V gives CDR1 SGHTA, CDR2 FQGTGA. The CDR3 is made up of 14 amino acids. The chain's CDR3 is CASSLLGGGDTRYF. CDR3 nucleotide sequence: TGTGCCAGCAGCTTATTGGGTGGGGGGGATACGCGGTATTTT.

This chain's CDR3 is CASSSGQNNEKLFF. The CDR3 nucleotides read TGCGCCAGCAGCTCCGGACAGAATAATGAAAAACTGTTTTTT. The V and J genes are TRBV5-1 and TRBJ1-4, with D perhaps matching TRBD1 (6 bases). Germline assignment: CDR1 SGHRS and CDR2 YFSETQ. This CDR3 spans 14 amino acids. V gave up 3 bases and J gave up 4 bases, with 10 bases separating them.

This clone showed up just a few times. The chain employs TRBV6-1 and TRBJ2-5; 7 bases are shared with TRBD2. V was pared by 4 bases and J by 5 bases, with 7 bases of the junction left unmatched. The CDR3 runs to 14 residues. CDR1 and CDR2 (germline): MNHNS, SASEGT. CDR3 loop: CASSVRDYSETQYF. DNA for the CDR3: TGTGCCAGCAGTGTACGGGACTATTCTGAGACCCAGTACTTC.

The rearrangement joins TRBV4-1 to TRBJ1-1, with no clear D. Per germline, CDR1 MGHRA and CDR2 YSYEKL. V was trimmed by 1 base and J by 1 base, leaving 13 bases between them. There are 16 residues in the CDR3. As DNA, the CDR3 is TGCGCCAGCAGCCAAGGGCTTGAGGTGACGAACACTGAAGCTTTCTTT. Residues: CASSQGLEVTNTEAFF.

This chain joins TRBV6-5 and TRBJ2-5, with D maybe TRBD1 (5 bases). Between the trimmed V and J ends, which lost 1 base and 3 bases, there was a span of 9 bases. Germline CDR1 is MNHEY and CDR2 is SVGAGI. The CDR3 is made up of 14 amino acids. Written as DNA, the CDR3 is TGTGCCAGCAGTTACTTCGTAGGGGAAGAGACCCAGTACTTC. This sequence encodes CASSYFVGEETQYF.

The DNA for the CDR3 is TGTGCCAGCAGATTTGGGCCTGACGAGCAGTACTTC. It encodes CASRFGPDEQYF. This chain connects TRBV6-1 to TRBJ2-7; D is unclear. Trimming cost V 6 bases and J 5 bases, with 11 bases left between them. Germline V CDR1 and CDR2: MNHNS, SASEGT. This CDR3 region has 12 residues.

The rearrangement uses TRBV2 and TRBJ2-7, with D maybe TRBD1 (6 bases). The CDR3 has 16 amino acids. Germline V gene data show CDR1 as SNHLY and CDR2 as FYNNEI. V was cut by 1 base and J by 3 bases, with 16 bases left in between. The CDR3 loop is CASSEGDTLLGYEQYF. Written as DNA, the CDR3 is TGTGCCAGCAGTGAAGGGGACACACTCCTTGGCTACGAGCAGTACTTC.

The chain combines TRBV7-8 with TRBJ1-6, with a weak D call TRBD1 (5 bases). The CDR3 runs to 14 residues. CDR1 and CDR2 from the germline V gene are SGHVS and FQNEAQ. V lost 6 bases to trimming and J lost 11 bases, with 17 bases between them. This CDR3 is CASRIDSERPPLHF. CDR3 nucleotides: TGTGCCAGCAGGATTGACAGCGAGCGACCACCCCTCCACTTT.

The V and J genes are TRBV18 and TRBJ2-7; D is possibly TRBD1 (6 bases). The CDR3 extends over 14 amino acids. Trimming removed 3 bases at V and 0 bases at J, with 9 bases between. Looked up from germline, CDR1 is KGHSH and CDR2 is LQKENI. The CDR3 nucleotides are TGTGCCAGCTCACCCGGACAGTACTCCTACGAGCAGTACTTC. Residues: CASSPGQYSYEQYF.